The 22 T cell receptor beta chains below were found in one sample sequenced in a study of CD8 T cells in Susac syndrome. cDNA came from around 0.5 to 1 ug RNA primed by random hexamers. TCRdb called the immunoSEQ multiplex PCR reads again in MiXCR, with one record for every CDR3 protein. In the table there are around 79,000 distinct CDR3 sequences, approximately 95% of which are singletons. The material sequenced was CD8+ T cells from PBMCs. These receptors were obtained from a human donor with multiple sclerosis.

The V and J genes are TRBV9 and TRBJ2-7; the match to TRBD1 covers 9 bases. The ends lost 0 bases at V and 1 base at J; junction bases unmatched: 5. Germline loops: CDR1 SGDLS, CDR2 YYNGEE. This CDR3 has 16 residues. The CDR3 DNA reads TGTGCCAGCAGCGTAGCTGTGGGACAGGGATCCTACGAGCAGTACTTC. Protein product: CASSVAVGQGSYEQYF.

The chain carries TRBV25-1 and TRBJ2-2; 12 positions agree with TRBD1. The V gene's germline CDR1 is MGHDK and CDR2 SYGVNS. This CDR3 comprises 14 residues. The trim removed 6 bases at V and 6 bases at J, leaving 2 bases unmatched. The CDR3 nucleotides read TGTGCCAGCAGGGGACAGGGGGCGGCCGGGGAGCTGTTTTTT. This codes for CASRGQGAAGELFF.

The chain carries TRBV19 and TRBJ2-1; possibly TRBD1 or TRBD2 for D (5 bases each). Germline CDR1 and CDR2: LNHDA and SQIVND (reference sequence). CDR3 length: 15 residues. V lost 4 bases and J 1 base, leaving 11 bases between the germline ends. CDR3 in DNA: TGTGCCAGTAGTAGCGACAGCGGTTCCTACAATGAGCAGTTCTTC. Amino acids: CASSSDSGSYNEQFF.

CDR3 region: CASSPSDREDGNTIYF. In DNA form, the CDR3 reads TGTGCCAGCAGCCCCTCGGATAGGGAGGACGGAAACACCATATATTTT. This chain connects TRBV28 to TRBJ1-3; D gene unclear. The CDR3 extends over 16 amino acids. Trimming cost V 6 bases and J 4 bases, with 19 bases left between them. From germline, CDR1 is MDHEN and CDR2 SYDVKM. The variable domain in full, completed from reference TRBV28 and TRBJ1-3, reads DVKVTQSSRYLVKRTGEKVFLECVQDMDHENMFWYRQDPGLGLRLIYFSYDVKMKEKGDIPEGYSVSREKKERFSLILESASTNQTSMYLCASSPSDREDGNTIYFGEGSWLTVV.

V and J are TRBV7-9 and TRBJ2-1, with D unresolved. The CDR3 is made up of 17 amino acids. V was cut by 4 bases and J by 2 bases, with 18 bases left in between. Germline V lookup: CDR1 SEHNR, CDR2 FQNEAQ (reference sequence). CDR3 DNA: TGTGCCAGCAGCTCGTCCCAAGTCATACTACCCTACAATGAGCAGTTCTTC. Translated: CASSSSQVILPYNEQFF.

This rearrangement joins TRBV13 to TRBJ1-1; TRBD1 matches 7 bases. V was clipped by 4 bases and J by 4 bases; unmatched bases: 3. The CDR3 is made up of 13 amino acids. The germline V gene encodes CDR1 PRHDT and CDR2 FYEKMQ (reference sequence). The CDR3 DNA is TGTGCCAGCAGCTGGGAGGGGGCCACTGAAGCTTTCTTT. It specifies CASSWEGATEAFF.

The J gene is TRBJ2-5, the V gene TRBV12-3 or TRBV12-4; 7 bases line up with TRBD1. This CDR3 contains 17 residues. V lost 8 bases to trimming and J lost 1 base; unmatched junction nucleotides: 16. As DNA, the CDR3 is TGTGCCAGCGGTGGGGCCACGCGGACAGGCCGCCAAGAGACCCAGTACTTC. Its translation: CASGGATRTGRQETQYF.

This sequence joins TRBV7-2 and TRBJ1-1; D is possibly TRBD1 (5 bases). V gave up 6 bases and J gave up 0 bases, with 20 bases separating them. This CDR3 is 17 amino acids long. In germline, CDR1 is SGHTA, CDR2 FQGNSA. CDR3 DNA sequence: TGTGCCAGCAGTCTTGGTAGTGTGGGGGTGATGAACACTGAAGCTTTCTTT. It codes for CASSLGSVGVMNTEAFF.

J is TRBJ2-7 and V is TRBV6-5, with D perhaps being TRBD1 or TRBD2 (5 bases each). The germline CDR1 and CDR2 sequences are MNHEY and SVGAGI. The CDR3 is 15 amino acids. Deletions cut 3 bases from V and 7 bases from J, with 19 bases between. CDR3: CASSYSRPPGREQYF. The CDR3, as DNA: TGTGCCAGCAGTTATTCTCGCCCGCCGGGGCGGGAGCAGTACTTC.

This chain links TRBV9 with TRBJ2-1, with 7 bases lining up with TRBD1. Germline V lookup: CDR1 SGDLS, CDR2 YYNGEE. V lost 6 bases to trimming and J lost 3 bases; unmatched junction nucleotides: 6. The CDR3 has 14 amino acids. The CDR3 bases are TGTGCCAGCAACCCCGGGACAGACTACAATGAGCAGTTCTTC. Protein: CASNPGTDYNEQFF. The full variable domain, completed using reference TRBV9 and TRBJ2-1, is DSGVTQTPKHLITATGQRVTLRCSPRSGDLSVYWYQQSLDQGLQFLIQYYNGEERAKGNILERFSAQQFPDLHSELNLSSLELGDSALYFCASNPGTDYNEQFFGPGTRLTVL.

CDR3 amino acids: CASSLNAPGGEQYF. In nucleotides, the CDR3 is TGTGCCAGCAGCTTAAACGCGCCCGGGGGCGAGCAGTACTTC. The chain is built from TRBV7-2 and TRBJ2-7; the D gene is possibly TRBD2 (6 bases). CDR1 and CDR2 (germline): SGHTA, FQGNSA. Trimming took 2 bases from V and 6 from J, leaving 14 bases between them. The CDR3 has 14 amino acids. The variable domain in full, with the rest retrieved from reference TRBV7-2 and TRBJ2-7, is GAGVSQSPSNKVTEKGKDVELRCDPISGHTALYWYRQSLGQGLEFLIYFQGNSAPDKSGLPSDRFSAERTGGSVSTLTIQRTQQEDSAVYLCASSLNAPGGEQYFGPGTRLTVT.

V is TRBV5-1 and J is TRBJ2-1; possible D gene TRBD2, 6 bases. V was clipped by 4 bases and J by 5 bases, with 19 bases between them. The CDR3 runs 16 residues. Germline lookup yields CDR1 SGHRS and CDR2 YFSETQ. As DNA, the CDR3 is TGCGCCAGCAGCCCCCTCCCCGGGAGAATTAACAATGAGCAGTTCTTC. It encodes CASSPLPGRINNEQFF.

CDR3 protein: CASSQDPDRGSYEQYF. The CDR3 DNA is TGCGCCAGCAGCCAAGATCCGGACAGGGGCTCCTACGAGCAGTACTTC. The V and J genes are TRBV4-3 and TRBJ2-7, with 9 positions matching TRBD1. V shed 0 bases, J shed 0 bases, and the junction held 3 bases outside the gene matches. The CDR3 length is 16 residues. Germline V gives CDR1 LGHNA, CDR2 YSLEER.

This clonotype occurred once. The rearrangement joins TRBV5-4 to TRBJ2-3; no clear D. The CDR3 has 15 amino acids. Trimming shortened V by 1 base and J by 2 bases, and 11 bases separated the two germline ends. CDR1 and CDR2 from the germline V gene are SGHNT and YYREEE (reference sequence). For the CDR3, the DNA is TGTGCCAGCAGCTTGTCAGTGGGAACCACAGATACGCAGTATTTT. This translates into CASSLSVGTTDTQYF.

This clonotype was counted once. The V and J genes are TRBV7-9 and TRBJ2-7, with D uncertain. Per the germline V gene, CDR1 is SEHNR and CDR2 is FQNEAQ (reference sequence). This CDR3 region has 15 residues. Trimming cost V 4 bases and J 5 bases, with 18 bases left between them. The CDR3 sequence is CASSSFTGPSDEQYF. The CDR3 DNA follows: TGTGCCAGCAGCTCTTTTACCGGGCCTTCCGACGAGCAGTACTTC.

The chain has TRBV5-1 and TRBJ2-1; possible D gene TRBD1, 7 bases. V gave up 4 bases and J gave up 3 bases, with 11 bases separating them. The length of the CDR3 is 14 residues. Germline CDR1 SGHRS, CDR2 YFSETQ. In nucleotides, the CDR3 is TGCGCCAGCAGCGGCGGGACAGACTACAATGAGCAGTTCTTC. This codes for CASSGGTDYNEQFF.

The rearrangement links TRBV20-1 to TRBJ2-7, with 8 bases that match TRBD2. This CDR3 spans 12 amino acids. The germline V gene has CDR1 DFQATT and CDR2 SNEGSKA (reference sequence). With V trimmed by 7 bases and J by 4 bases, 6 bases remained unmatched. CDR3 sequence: CSVPAGVYEQYF. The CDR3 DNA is TGCAGTGTTCCAGCGGGAGTGTACGAGCAGTACTTC.

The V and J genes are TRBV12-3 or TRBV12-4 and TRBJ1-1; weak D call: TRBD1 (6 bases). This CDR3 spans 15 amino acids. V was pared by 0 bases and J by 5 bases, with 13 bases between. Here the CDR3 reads CASSLAPEGGTEAFF. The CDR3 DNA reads TGTGCCAGCAGTTTAGCGCCGGAGGGGGGGACTGAAGCTTTCTTT.

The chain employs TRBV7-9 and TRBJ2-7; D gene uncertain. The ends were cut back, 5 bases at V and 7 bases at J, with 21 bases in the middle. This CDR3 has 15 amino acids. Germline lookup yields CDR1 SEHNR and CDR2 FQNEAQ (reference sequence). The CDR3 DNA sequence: TGTGCCAGCAGCCTAAGTAAAGGAATCCAGTGGGAGCAGTACTTC. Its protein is CASSLSKGIQWEQYF.

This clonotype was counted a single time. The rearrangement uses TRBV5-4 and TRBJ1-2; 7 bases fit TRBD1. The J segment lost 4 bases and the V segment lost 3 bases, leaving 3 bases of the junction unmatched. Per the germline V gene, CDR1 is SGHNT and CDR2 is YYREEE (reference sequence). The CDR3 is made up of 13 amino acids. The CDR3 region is CASSWGQPYGYTF. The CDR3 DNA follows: TGTGCCAGCAGCTGGGGACAGCCCTATGGCTACACCTTC. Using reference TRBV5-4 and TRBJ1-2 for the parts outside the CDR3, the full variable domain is ETGVTQSPTHLIKTRGQQVTLRCSSQSGHNTVSWYQQALGQGPQFIFQYYREEENGRGNFPPRFSGLQFPNYSSELNVNALELDDSALYLCASSWGQPYGYTFGSGTRLTVV.

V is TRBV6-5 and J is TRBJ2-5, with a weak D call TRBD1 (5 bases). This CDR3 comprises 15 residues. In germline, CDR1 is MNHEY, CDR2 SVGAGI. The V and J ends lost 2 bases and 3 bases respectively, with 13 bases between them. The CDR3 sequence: CASSYVAGSKETQYF. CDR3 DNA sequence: TGTGCCAGCAGTTACGTGGCAGGGTCGAAAGAGACCCAGTACTTC.

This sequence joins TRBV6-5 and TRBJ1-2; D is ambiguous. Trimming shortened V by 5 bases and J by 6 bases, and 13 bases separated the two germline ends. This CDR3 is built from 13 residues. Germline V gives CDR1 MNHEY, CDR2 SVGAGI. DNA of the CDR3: TGTGCCAGCAGTGTAAACCCCATGGATGGCTACACCTTC. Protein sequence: CASSVNPMDGYTF.